This T cell receptor beta chain was found in a study of blood T cell repertoires in COVID-19. For the study at large: Italy, Spain and the United States were the sources of the convalescent and acute COVID-19 samples.

Repertoires were generated with immunoSEQ multiplex PCR, while TCRdb's copy carries only in-frame clones and drops some. This table holds about 76,000 clones, 87% found once. V dropped 5 bases and J dropped 0; count of bases not matched to a gene: 3. Germline assignment: CDR1 MNHNY and CDR2 SVGAGI (reference sequence). The CDR3 consists of 14 residues. This clone was detected only a few times. Sequenced: peripheral blood. The rearrangement joins TRBV6-6 to TRBJ2-7, with 8 bases matching TRBD1. This TCR derives from a man aged 30 to 45 with acute or convalescent COVID-19. The CDR3 spells CASSDRGLSYEQYF. As DNA, the CDR3 is TGTGCCAGCAGTGACAGGGGTCTCTCCTACGAGCAGTACTTC.